The clone carrying this T cell receptor beta chain was picked up a small number of times. At one end, the junction sequence differs from germline, possibly due to a read error. CDR1 is LGHDT, CDR2 YNNKEL, per germline (reference sequence). The CDR3 is made up of 13 amino acids. These data come from a study of Graves' ophthalmopathy and Graves' hyperthyroidism. Using RNA transcripts, the TCR beta CDR3 regions were amplified. The library came from an HTBI-primed first-round RT-PCR and a second-round multiplex PCR. TCRdb passed the multiplex PCR reads through MiXCR, listing each CDR3 protein once. The sample has about 740,000 distinct CDR3 sequences, approximately 40% seen once.

The origin of this receptor is an adult man with Graves' ophthalmopathy. The sequencing sample was made of peripheral blood. V is TRBV3-1 and J is TRBJ2-5; D is unresolved. For the CDR3, the DNA is TGTGCCAGCAGCTCCTCAGGATGGGATCCTACAAACTTC. This gives the protein CASSSSGWDPTNF.